Below, one T cell receptor (beta chain) is given with its context. Arm-PCR with iRepertoire HTBI primers amplified the CDR3 regions for these TCR beta libraries. MiXCR, applied by TCRdb to the multiplex PCR reads, yields one record per CDR3 protein. The sample shows under 800,000 distinct CDR3 sequences, 15% to 20% of them seen only once. The data were taken from a study of regulatory T cells in long-lasting Graves disease. Germline lookup yields CDR1 SEHNR and CDR2 FQNEAQ (reference sequence). The CDR3 runs to 14 residues. The V end was cut by 4 bases, the J end by 4 bases, with 14 bases between. Time point here: newly diagnosed GD, antithyroid drugs for less than 3 months. TCR sequences were obtained from RNA taken from PBMCs. The same data also contributed to another study, on T cells in Graves' hyperthyroidism and ophthalmopathy.

The sequence derives from a woman aged 25-40 years with Graves disease. The genes are TRBV7-9 and TRBJ2-7; D tentatively reads TRBD1 or TRBD2 (5 bases each). Here the sequenced sample was peripheral blood mononuclear cells (PBMCs), taken at new diagnosis, from a patient treated with antithyroid drugs. Here the CDR3 DNA reads TGTGCCAGCAGCTATGAGGGACCTTCGTACGAGCAGTACTTC. Protein sequence: CASSYEGPSYEQYF.